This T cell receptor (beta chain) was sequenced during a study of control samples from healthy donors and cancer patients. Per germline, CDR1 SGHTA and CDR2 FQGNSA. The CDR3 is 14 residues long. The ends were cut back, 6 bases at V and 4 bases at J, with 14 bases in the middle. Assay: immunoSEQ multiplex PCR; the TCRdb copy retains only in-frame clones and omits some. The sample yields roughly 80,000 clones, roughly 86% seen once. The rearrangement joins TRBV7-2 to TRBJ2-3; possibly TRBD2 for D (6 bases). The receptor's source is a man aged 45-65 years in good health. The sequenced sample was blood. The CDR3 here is CASRLLATADTQYF. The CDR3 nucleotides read TGTGCCAGCAGGCTCCTAGCGACGGCAGATACGCAGTATTTT.